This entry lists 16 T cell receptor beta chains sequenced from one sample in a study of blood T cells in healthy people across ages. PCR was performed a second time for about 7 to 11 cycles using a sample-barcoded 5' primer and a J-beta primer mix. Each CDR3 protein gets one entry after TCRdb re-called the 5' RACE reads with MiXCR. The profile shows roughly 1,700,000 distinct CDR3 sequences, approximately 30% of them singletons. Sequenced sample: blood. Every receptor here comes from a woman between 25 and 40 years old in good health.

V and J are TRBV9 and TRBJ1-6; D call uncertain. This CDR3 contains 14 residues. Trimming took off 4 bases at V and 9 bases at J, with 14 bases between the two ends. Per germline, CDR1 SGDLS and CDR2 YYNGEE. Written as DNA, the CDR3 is TGTGCCAGCAGCCCAAGGGATTTTACTTCACCCCTCCACTTT. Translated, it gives CASSPRDFTSPLHF.

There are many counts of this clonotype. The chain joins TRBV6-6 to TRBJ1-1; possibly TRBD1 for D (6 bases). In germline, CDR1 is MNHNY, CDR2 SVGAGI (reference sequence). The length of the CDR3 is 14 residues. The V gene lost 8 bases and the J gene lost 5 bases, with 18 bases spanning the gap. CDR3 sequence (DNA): TGTGCCAGCCAGATGGACAGCCGCGGAACTGAAGCTTTCTTT. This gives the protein CASQMDSRGTEAFF.

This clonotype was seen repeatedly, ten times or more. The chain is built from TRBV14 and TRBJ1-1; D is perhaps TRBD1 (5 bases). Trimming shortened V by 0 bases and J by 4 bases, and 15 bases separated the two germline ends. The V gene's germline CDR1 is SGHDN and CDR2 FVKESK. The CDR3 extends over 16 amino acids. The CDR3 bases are TGTGCCAGCAGCCAAGAGGGCGGGGCACGGCGCACTGAAGCTTTCTTT. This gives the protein CASSQEGGARRTEAFF.

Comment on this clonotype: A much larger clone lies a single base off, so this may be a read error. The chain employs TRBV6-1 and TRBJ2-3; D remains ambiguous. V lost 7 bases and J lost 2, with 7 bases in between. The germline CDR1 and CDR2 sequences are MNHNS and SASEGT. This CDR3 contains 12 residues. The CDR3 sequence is CASKAVTDTQYF. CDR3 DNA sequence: TGTGCCAGCAAGGCGGTCACAGATACGCAGTATTTT.

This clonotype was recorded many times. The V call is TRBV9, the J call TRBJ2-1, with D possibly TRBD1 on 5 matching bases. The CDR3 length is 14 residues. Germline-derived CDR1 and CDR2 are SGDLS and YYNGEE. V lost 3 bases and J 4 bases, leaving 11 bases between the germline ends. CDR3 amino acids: CASSGDSYYNEQFF. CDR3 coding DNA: TGTGCCAGCAGCGGCGACAGTTATTACAATGAGCAGTTCTTC.

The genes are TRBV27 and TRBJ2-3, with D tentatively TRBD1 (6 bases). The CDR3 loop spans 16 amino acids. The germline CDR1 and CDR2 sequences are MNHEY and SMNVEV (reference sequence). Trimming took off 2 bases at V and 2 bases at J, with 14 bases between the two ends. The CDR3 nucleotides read TGTGCCAGCAGTTTAGGTGGGGGCGGATACACAGATACGCAGTATTTT. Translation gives CASSLGGGGYTDTQYF.

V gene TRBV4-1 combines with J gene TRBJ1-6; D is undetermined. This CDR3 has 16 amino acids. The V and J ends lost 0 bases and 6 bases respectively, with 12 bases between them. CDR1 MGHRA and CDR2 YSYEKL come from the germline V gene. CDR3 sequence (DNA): TGCGCCAGCAGCCAAGATCCGGGAGTGGGTAATTCACCCCTCCACTTT. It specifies CASSQDPGVGNSPLHF.

CDR3 coding DNA: TGTGCCAGCAGTTTCATAAGTCTTAGCGGGCACCGGGCCCAGTACTTC. It codes for CASSFISLSGHRAQYF. The rearrangement uses TRBV28 and TRBJ2-7; 7 bases map to TRBD2. The CDR3 loop spans 16 amino acids. V lost 3 bases to trimming and J lost 10 bases; unmatched junction nucleotides: 18. Germline assignment: CDR1 MDHEN and CDR2 SYDVKM.

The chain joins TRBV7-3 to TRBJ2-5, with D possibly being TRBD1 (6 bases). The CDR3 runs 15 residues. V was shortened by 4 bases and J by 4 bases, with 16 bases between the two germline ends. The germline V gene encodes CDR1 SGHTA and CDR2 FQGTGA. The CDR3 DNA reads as TGTGCCAGCAGCTCAACGGGACAAAGGCGAGAGACCCAGTACTTC. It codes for CASSSTGQRRETQYF.

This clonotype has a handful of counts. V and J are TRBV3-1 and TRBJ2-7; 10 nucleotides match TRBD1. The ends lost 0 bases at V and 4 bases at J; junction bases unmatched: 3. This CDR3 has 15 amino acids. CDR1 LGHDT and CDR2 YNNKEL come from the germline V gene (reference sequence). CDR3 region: CASSQDSGQGYEQYF. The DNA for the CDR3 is TGTGCCAGCAGCCAAGATTCGGGACAGGGGTACGAGCAGTACTTC.

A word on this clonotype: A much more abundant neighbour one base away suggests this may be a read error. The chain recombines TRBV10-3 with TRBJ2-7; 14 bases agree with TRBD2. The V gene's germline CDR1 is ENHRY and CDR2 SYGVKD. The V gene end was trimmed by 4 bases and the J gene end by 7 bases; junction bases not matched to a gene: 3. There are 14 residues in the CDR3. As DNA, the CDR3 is TGTGCCATCAGTGCGGGACTAGCGGGAGATGAGCAGTACTTC. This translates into CAISAGLAGDEQYF.

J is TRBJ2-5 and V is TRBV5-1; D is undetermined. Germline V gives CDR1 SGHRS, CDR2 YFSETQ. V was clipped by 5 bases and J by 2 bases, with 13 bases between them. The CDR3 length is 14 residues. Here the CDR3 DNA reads TGCGCCAGCAGTCTCTCCGGAGAGCAAGAGACCCAGTACTTC. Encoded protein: CASSLSGEQETQYF.

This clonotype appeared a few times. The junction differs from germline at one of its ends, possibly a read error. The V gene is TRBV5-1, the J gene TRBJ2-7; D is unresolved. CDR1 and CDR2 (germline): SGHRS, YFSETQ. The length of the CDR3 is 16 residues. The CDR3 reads CASSLAAAGVSCEQYF. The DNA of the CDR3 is TGCGCCAGCAGCTTGGCCGCCGCAGGTGTCTCCTGCGAGCAGTACTTC.

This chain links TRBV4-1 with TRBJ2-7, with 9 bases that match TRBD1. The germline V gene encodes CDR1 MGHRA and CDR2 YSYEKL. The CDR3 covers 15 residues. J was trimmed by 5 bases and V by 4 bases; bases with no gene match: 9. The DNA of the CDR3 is TGCGCCAGCAGCCCGCGGACAGGGGCCCCCCACGAGCAGTACTTC. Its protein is CASSPRTGAPHEQYF.

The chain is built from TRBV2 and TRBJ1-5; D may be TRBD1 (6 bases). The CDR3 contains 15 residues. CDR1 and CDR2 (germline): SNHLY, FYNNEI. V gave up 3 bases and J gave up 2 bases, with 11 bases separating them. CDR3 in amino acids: CASSDQGLGNQPQHF. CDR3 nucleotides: TGTGCCAGCAGTGATCAGGGGTTGGGCAATCAGCCCCAGCATTTT.

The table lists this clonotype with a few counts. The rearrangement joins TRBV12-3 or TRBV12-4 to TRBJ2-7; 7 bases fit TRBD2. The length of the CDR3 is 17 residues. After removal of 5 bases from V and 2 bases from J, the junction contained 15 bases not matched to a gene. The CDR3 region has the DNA TGTGCCAGCAGTCTCGGAGGGGCTAGCGGACGCCCCTACGAGCAGTACTTC. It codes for CASSLGGASGRPYEQYF.